This TCR beta chain came from a study of early T cells in non-severe SARS-CoV-2 infection. About the research overall: Whole-blood bulk RNA, unsorted, was sequenced, and chains were unpaired.

The CDR3 contains 15 residues. The germline V gene has CDR1 DFQATT and CDR2 SNEGSKA (reference sequence). Losses at the gene ends were 1 base for V and 6 bases for J; bases not matched to a gene: 6. In the library, individual cDNA molecules carried attached unique molecular identifiers. TCRdb passed the 5' RACE reads through MiXCR, listing each CDR3 protein once. Among about 64,000 distinct CDR3 sequences listed, around 4.7% were seen once. The TCR sequence derives from an adult who was a healthcare worker with PCR-confirmed SARS-CoV-2 infection or an uninfected control (not recorded which). The sequenced sample was whole blood. V usage is TRBV20-1 and J usage is TRBJ1-6; 7 bases align to TRBD1. The CDR3 coding sequence is TGCAGTGCTAGAGTCGCGGGACAGCTTAATTCACCCCTCCACTTT. Translation gives CSARVAGQLNSPLHF.